These 30 T cell receptor beta chains originate from one sample sequenced in a study of blood T cell repertoires in COVID-19. Clones were sequenced by immunoSEQ multiplex PCR, and TCRdb holds only the in-frame ones, with some missing. Among about 70,000 clones listed, roughly 89% were seen once. What was sequenced was peripheral blood. The receptor set was obtained from a man in his sixties with acute or convalescent COVID-19.

This chain joins TRBV5-1 and TRBJ1-6; D gene ambiguous. The germline V gene encodes CDR1 SGHRS and CDR2 YFSETQ. V was shortened by 4 bases and J by 7 bases, with 9 bases between the two germline ends. The CDR3 totals 13 residues. In DNA form, the CDR3 reads TGCGCCAGCAGCCAGGCGGGGAATTCACCCCTCCACTTT. Encoded protein: CASSQAGNSPLHF.

V usage is TRBV3-1 (or the pseudogene TRBV3-2) and J usage is TRBJ1-3; D is unresolved. The germline V gene has CDR1 LGHDT and CDR2 YNNKEL (reference sequence). The CDR3 runs to 16 residues. Deletions cut 0 bases from V and 2 bases from J, with 11 bases between. CDR3 residues: CASSQDWGGAGNTIYF. CDR3 coding DNA: TGTGCCAGCAGCCAAGATTGGGGAGGAGCTGGAAACACCATATATTTT.

The V gene is TRBV19, the J gene TRBJ1-5, with D possibly being TRBD1 (5 bases). Looked up from germline, CDR1 is LNHDA and CDR2 is SQIVND (reference sequence). Trimming stripped 7 bases from V and 3 bases from J, with 16 bases between. The CDR3 has 15 residues. Here the CDR3 DNA reads TGTGCCAGTACCGTCCAAACAGGAATCAATCAGCCCCAGCATTTT. Protein product: CASTVQTGINQPQHF.

The chain joins TRBV7-9 to TRBJ2-2, with D uncertain. Germline V gene data show CDR1 as SEHNR and CDR2 as FQNEAQ (reference sequence). Trimming took off 0 bases at V and 6 bases at J, with 11 bases between the two ends. The CDR3 covers 15 residues. CDR3: CASSLAAVLAGELFF. The CDR3, as DNA: TGTGCCAGCAGCTTAGCGGCAGTTTTGGCCGGGGAGCTGTTTTTT.

This chain links TRBV10-3 with TRBJ1-4; 9 bases map to TRBD1. The CDR3 contains 13 residues. Germline V CDR1 and CDR2: ENHRY, SYGVKD. J was trimmed by 5 bases and V by 6 bases; bases with no gene match: 1. The CDR3 DNA reads as TGTGCCATCAGAGGACAGGGGAATGAAAAACTGTTTTTT. Its protein is CAIRGQGNEKLFF.

The chain has TRBV5-1 and TRBJ1-5, with 7 bases aligning to TRBD1. V lost 5 bases, J lost 1 base, and 6 bases stayed unmatched. The germline gives CDR1 SGHRS, CDR2 YFSETQ. This CDR3 region has 15 residues. CDR3 region: CASRRGPESNQPQHF. DNA of the CDR3: TGCGCCAGCAGAAGGGGGCCGGAGAGCAATCAGCCCCAGCATTTT. The entire variable domain, with the rest obtained from reference TRBV5-1 and TRBJ1-5, is as follows: KAGVTQTPRYLIKTRGQQVTLSCSPISGHRSVSWYQQTPGQGLQFLFEYFSETQRNKGNFPGRFSGRQFSNSRSEMNVSTLELGDSALYLCASRRGPESNQPQHFGDGTRLSIL.

Only one count was recorded for this clone. This chain joins TRBV6-5 and TRBJ1-1, with D tentatively TRBD1 (6 bases). The ends were cut back, 6 bases at V and 1 base at J, with 15 bases in the middle. Germline values: CDR1 MNHEY, CDR2 SVGAGI. The CDR3 loop spans 15 amino acids. CDR3 DNA sequence: TGTGCCAGCAGACTCCAGGGGACGAAGAACACTGAAGCTTTCTTT. Its protein is CASRLQGTKNTEAFF.

This chain uses TRBV4-1 with TRBJ2-2; a possible D gene is TRBD1 (5 bases). Per the germline V gene, CDR1 is MGHRA and CDR2 is YSYEKL. The CDR3 consists of 15 residues. V was pared by 1 base and J by 7 bases, with 13 bases between. For the CDR3, the DNA is TGCGCCAGCAGCCAAGTCCAGGGTGCTGGCGGGGAGCTGTTTTTT. Its protein product is CASSQVQGAGGELFF.

This clone has more than one count but fewer than ten. The CDR3: CATSDATDSYEQYF. The CDR3 coding sequence is TGTGCCACCAGTGACGCGACAGATTCCTACGAGCAGTACTTC. The chain recombines TRBV24-1 with TRBJ2-7; D may be TRBD1 (5 bases). Germline assignment: CDR1 KGHDR and CDR2 SFDVKD. This CDR3 spans 14 amino acids. The V end was cut by 4 bases, the J end by 1 base, with 10 bases between.

The rearrangement uses TRBV5-1 and TRBJ2-1, with TRBD2 matching 9 bases. Looked up from germline, CDR1 is SGHRS and CDR2 is YFSETQ. The CDR3 consists of 14 residues. Trimming cost V 4 bases and J 5 bases; bases outside gene matches: 4. CDR3 amino acids: CASSETSGNNEQFF. CDR3 in DNA: TGCGCCAGCAGCGAGACTAGCGGTAACAATGAGCAGTTCTTC.

The DNA of the CDR3 is TGTGCCAGCAGCTTAGGTCGTTGGGCTAGCGGGGGCGAGCAGTACTTC. Protein: CASSLGRWASGGEQYF. This chain uses TRBV7-8 with TRBJ2-7; the match to TRBD2 covers 10 bases. Germline CDR1 and CDR2: SGHVS and FQNEAQ. The V segment lost 1 base and the J segment 6 bases; nucleotides outside the gene matches: 9. The CDR3 contains 16 residues. The whole variable domain, remainder taken from reference TRBV7-8 and TRBJ2-7, is GAGVSQSPRYKVAKRGQDVALRCDPISGHVSLFWYQQALGQGPEFLTYFQNEAQLDKSGLPSDRFFAERPEGSVSTLKIQRTQQEDSAVYLCASSLGRWASGGEQYFGPGTRLTVT.

The chain employs TRBV3-1 (or the pseudogene TRBV3-2) and TRBJ2-7; the D is unclear. Germline-derived CDR1 and CDR2 are LGHDT and YNNKEL (reference sequence). There are 16 residues in the CDR3. Trimming removed 4 bases from V and 6 bases from J, with 22 bases in between. The CDR3 is CASSRLHPPQVGEQYF. CDR3 in DNA: TGTGCCAGCAGCCGCCTCCACCCGCCGCAGGTCGGCGAGCAGTACTTC.

In DNA form, the CDR3 reads TGTGCCAGCACCCAGGGGGCAGGACAGCCCCAGCATTTT. Protein product: CASTQGAGQPQHF. The chain has TRBV2 and TRBJ1-5, with TRBD1 matching over 8 bases. The germline V gene encodes CDR1 SNHLY and CDR2 FYNNEI. J was trimmed by 7 bases and V by 7 bases; bases with no gene match: 6. The CDR3 loop spans 13 amino acids.

The chain joins TRBV5-1 to TRBJ2-7; D is ambiguous. With 0 bases removed from V and 0 bases from J, the gap between germline ends came to 10 bases. This CDR3 is 15 amino acids long. Germline V lookup: CDR1 SGHRS, CDR2 YFSETQ. CDR3 loop: CASSLGQASSYEQYF. The CDR3 bases are TGCGCCAGCAGCTTGGGGCAGGCGAGCTCCTACGAGCAGTACTTC.

V usage is TRBV12-3 or TRBV12-4 and J usage is TRBJ2-4; a possible D gene is TRBD1 (5 bases). There are 13 residues in the CDR3. Deletions cut 1 base from V and 6 bases from J, with 7 bases between. In DNA form, the CDR3 reads TGTGCCAGCAGTTTAGGACAGCTAAACATTCAGTACTTC. Encoded protein: CASSLGQLNIQYF.

The chain has TRBV7-2 and TRBJ1-2; 11 bases fit TRBD1. Looked up from germline, CDR1 is SGHTA and CDR2 is FQGNSA. After removal of 5 bases from V and 7 bases from J, the junction contained 9 bases not matched to a gene. The CDR3 totals 15 residues. The CDR3 region has the DNA TGTGCCAGCAGCATAGGACAGGGGGCGCCTCGTGGCTACACCTTC. Translating gives CASSIGQGAPRGYTF.

The chain has TRBV18 and TRBJ1-1, with D possibly matching TRBD1 (5 bases). This CDR3 contains 16 residues. V was pared by 3 bases and J by 5 bases, with 19 bases between. Germline V gives CDR1 KGHSH, CDR2 LQKENI. CDR3 amino acids: CASSPSQAGQGTEAFF. The CDR3, as DNA: TGTGCCAGCTCACCTTCGCAGGCCGGGCAGGGAACTGAAGCTTTCTTT. The entire variable domain, with the rest obtained from reference TRBV18 and TRBJ1-1, is as follows: NAGVMQNPRHLVRRRGQEARLRCSPMKGHSHVYWYRQLPEEGLKFMVYLQKENIIDESGMPKERFSAEFPKEGPSILRIQQVVRGDSAAYFCASSPSQAGQGTEAFFGQGTRLTVV.

In nucleotides, the CDR3 is TGTGCCAGCGGCAATTATGGGGGCGAGACTGAAGCTTTCTTT. It yields the protein CASGNYGGETEAFF. The rearrangement joins TRBV7-9 to TRBJ1-1; maybe TRBD1 (6 bases). The CDR3 has 14 amino acids. Between the trimmed V and J ends, which lost 8 bases and 5 bases, there was a span of 18 bases. CDR1 and CDR2 from the germline V gene are SEHNR and FQNEAQ (reference sequence). Supplemented by reference TRBV7-9 and TRBJ1-1, the full variable domain reads DTGVSQNPRHKITKRGQNVTFRCDPISEHNRLYWYRQTLGQGPEFLTYFQNEAQLEKSRLLSDRFSAERPKGSFSTLEIQRTEQGDSAMYLCASGNYGGETEAFFGQGTRLTVV.

The chain uses TRBV6-5 and TRBJ1-3; perhaps TRBD1 as D (6 bases). Germline loops: CDR1 MNHEY, CDR2 SVGAGI. Trimming took 5 bases from V and 2 from J, leaving 10 bases between them. The CDR3 extends over 14 amino acids. The CDR3 is CASSQQGAGNTIYF. In nucleotides, the CDR3 is TGTGCCAGCAGTCAACAGGGAGCTGGAAACACCATATATTTT.

The J gene is TRBJ2-7, the V gene TRBV2, with a weak D call TRBD1 (5 bases). The germline V gene encodes CDR1 SNHLY and CDR2 FYNNEI. The CDR3 has 12 amino acids. V lost 6 bases to trimming and J lost 2 bases, with 8 bases between them. In DNA, the CDR3 is TGTGCCAGCAGGACAGACACCTACGAGCAGTACTTC. Its translation: CASRTDTYEQYF.

V usage is TRBV6-5 and J usage is TRBJ2-7; no reliable D call. Germline V gene lookup returns CDR1 MNHEY and CDR2 SVGAGI. The CDR3 has 13 residues. Trimming took 2 bases from V and 2 from J, leaving 7 bases between them. This CDR3 reads CASSYQDTYEQYF. The CDR3 nucleotides are TGTGCCAGCAGTTACCAGGATACCTACGAGCAGTACTTC.

The V and J genes are TRBV9 and TRBJ2-1; possible D gene TRBD2, 5 bases. Germline-derived CDR1 and CDR2 are SGDLS and YYNGEE. V was shortened by 0 bases and J by 7 bases, with 8 bases between the two germline ends. CDR3 size: 13 residues. The CDR3 sequence is CASSVGSGNEQFF. CDR3 DNA: TGTGCCAGCAGCGTAGGGAGCGGTAATGAGCAGTTCTTC.

This chain uses TRBV2 with TRBJ1-5; tentatively, D is TRBD1 (5 bases). The CDR3 consists of 12 residues. Trimming pared 7 bases from V and 7 bases from J, leaving 11 bases between. Germline V gives CDR1 SNHLY, CDR2 FYNNEI. The DNA for the CDR3 is TGTGCCAGCAAGCAGACAGACCAGCCCCAGCATTTT. Protein sequence: CASKQTDQPQHF.

The chain employs TRBV10-3 and TRBJ1-2; D call uncertain. Trimming removed 4 bases at V and 3 bases at J, with 9 bases between. Germline V gene data show CDR1 as ENHRY and CDR2 as SYGVKD. CDR3 length: 13 residues. The CDR3, as DNA: TGTGCCATCAGTGCTAAGGAGGACTATGGCTACACCTTC. The encoded protein is CAISAKEDYGYTF.

CDR3 region: CASSSFAGTYEQYF. In nucleotides, the CDR3 is TGTGCCAGCAGCAGTTTCGCGGGGACCTACGAGCAGTACTTC. This rearrangement joins TRBV7-9 to TRBJ2-7, with D perhaps TRBD2 (6 bases). Germline-derived CDR1 and CDR2 are SEHNR and FQNEAQ (reference sequence). Trimming took off 5 bases at V and 2 bases at J, with 13 bases between the two ends. The CDR3 has 14 residues.

This sequence joins TRBV2 and TRBJ1-2, with D possibly matching TRBD1 (6 bases). The V gene's germline CDR1 is SNHLY and CDR2 FYNNEI. The CDR3 covers 13 residues. The V end was cut by 8 bases, the J end by 8 bases, with 18 bases between. This CDR3 reads CASLRGGLRGYTF. CDR3 DNA sequence: TGTGCCAGCCTTCGGGGGGGCTTGCGGGGCTACACCTTC.

The rearrangement links TRBV7-9 to TRBJ1-1, with D possibly TRBD1 on 5 matching bases. The CDR3 consists of 16 residues. V lost 1 base to trimming and J lost 1 base, with 13 bases between them. Germline loops: CDR1 SEHNR, CDR2 FQNEAQ (reference sequence). CDR3 amino acids: CASSLGQTLRNTEAFF. The CDR3 coding sequence is TGTGCCAGCAGCTTAGGACAGACCCTAAGGAACACTGAAGCTTTCTTT. Full variable domain (remainder filled in from reference TRBV7-9 and TRBJ1-1): DTGVSQNPRHKITKRGQNVTFRCDPISEHNRLYWYRQTLGQGPEFLTYFQNEAQLEKSRLLSDRFSAERPKGSFSTLEIQRTEQGDSAMYLCASSLGQTLRNTEAFFGQGTRLTVV.

The J gene is TRBJ2-5, the V gene TRBV10-3; D might be TRBD2 (6 bases). V shed 4 bases and J shed 1 base, with 10 bases lying between them. CDR1 ENHRY and CDR2 SYGVKD come from the germline V gene. The CDR3 consists of 14 residues. The CDR3 loop is CAISGGDGQETQYF. CDR3 sequence (DNA): TGTGCCATCAGTGGGGGGGACGGCCAAGAGACCCAGTACTTC.

The chain couples TRBV13 to TRBJ1-2; D is perhaps TRBD1 (6 bases). The V end lost 3 bases, the J end lost 1 base, and 24 bases lay between the germline ends. The CDR3 is 19 residues long. Germline lookup yields CDR1 PRHDT and CDR2 FYEKMQ (reference sequence). CDR3 nucleotides: TGTGCCAGCAGCTTGAGGGGACGGGACATCCAGGACAGTAACTATGGCTACACCTTC. It encodes CASSLRGRDIQDSNYGYTF.

The chain combines TRBV12-3 or TRBV12-4 with TRBJ1-5; D is unresolved. V was clipped by 1 base and J by 9 bases, with 10 bases between them. The CDR3 runs to 13 residues. DNA of the CDR3: TGTGCCAGCAGTTTAGGGCCCAGGCGGCCCCAGCATTTT. Translating gives CASSLGPRRPQHF.